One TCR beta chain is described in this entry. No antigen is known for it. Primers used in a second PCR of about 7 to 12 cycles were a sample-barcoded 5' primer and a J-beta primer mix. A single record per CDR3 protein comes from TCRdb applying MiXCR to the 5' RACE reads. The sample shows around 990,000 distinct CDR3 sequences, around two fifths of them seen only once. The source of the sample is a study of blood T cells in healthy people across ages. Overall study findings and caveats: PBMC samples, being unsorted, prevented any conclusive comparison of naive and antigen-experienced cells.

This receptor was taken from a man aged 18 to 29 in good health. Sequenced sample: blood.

CDR3 coding DNA: TGTGCCAGCAGCCCTGGACAGGGAGACACAGATACGCAGTATTTT. Amino acid sequence: CASSPGQGDTDTQYF. The rearrangement uses TRBV14 and TRBJ2-3, with TRBD1 matching over 8 bases. The CDR3 covers 15 residues. The V gene end was trimmed by 4 bases and the J gene end by 2 bases; junction bases not matched to a gene: 5. Germline V gene sequence: CDR1 SGHDN, CDR2 FVKESK.